This entry features one TCR beta chain sequence. The target antigen is unknown. These data belong to a study of yellow fever vaccine responses in identical twins. Germline-derived CDR1 and CDR2 are DFQATT and SNEGSKA (reference sequence). The CDR3 has 11 residues. Trimming left V 4 bases short and J 5 bases short, with 5 bases between. TCRdb re-derived calls from the RT-PCR reads in MiXCR, one entry per CDR3 protein. The sample shows about 13,000 distinct CDR3 sequences, approximately 84% of them seen only once. Findings of the study overall: Twins showed a vaccine T cell response that reportedly seemed partly convergent, partly personalized.

The receptor comes from a young woman who received the yellow fever vaccine. Sequenced material: T cells from blood (PBMCs), unsorted or a sorted subset (not recorded which), taken before or after yellow fever vaccination (not recorded which). The genes are TRBV20-1 and TRBJ2-2; unclear D gene. CDR3 bases: TGCAGTGCTATGGTGACCGGGGAGCTGTTTTTT. Its translation: CSAMVTGELFF.